This T cell receptor beta chain is from a study of Graves' ophthalmopathy and Graves' hyperthyroidism. Overall study findings and caveats: Blood was where most expanded thyroid clonotypes above 0.001 frequency also turned up.

The germline V gene has CDR1 LGHNA and CDR2 YSLEER. This CDR3 is 16 amino acids long. Trimming stripped 1 base from V and 3 bases from J, with 13 bases between. The authors amplified TCR beta CDR3 regions from RNA transcripts. The authors performed first-round RT-PCR with HTBI primers and then a second-round multiplex PCR. TCRdb fed the multiplex PCR reads into MiXCR, producing one record per CDR3 protein. The sample carries about 1.2 million distinct CDR3 sequences, 36% recorded once. The sample holds many counts of this clonotype. The target antigen is unknown. Certain patients, namely those with other autoimmune diseases, uncontrolled infections, pregnancy or lactation, were excluded.

Sequences were obtained from peripheral blood or thyroid tissue (not recorded which). This chain links TRBV4-3 with TRBJ1-5; D is possibly TRBD1 (5 bases). This TCR was sampled from an adult man with Graves' hyperthyroidism. The CDR3 DNA sequence: TGCGCCAGCAGCCAAGGTACCGGGGCACTCAATCAGCCCCAGCATTTT. It translates to CASSQGTGALNQPQHF.